The entry below describes one T cell receptor (beta chain). The data are from a study of blood T cell repertoires in COVID-19. Here immunoSEQ multiplex PCR was the method, and the copy in TCRdb shows in-frame clones only, minus some. The table has 85,000 to 120,000 clones, about two thirds seen once. CDR3 size: 16 residues. V was trimmed by 0 bases and J by 4 bases, leaving 12 bases between them. Per germline, CDR1 SEHNR and CDR2 FQNEAQ (reference sequence). Source material: peripheral blood. This clonotype originated in a human donor with acute or convalescent COVID-19. The donor label of this sample is uncertain. The rearrangement uses TRBV7-9 and TRBJ1-4; possible D gene TRBD1, 5 bases. The CDR3 bases are TGTGCCAGCAGCTTAGCGAGACAGCCGGGTAATGAAAAACTGTTTTTT. Amino acids: CASSLARQPGNEKLFF.